Listed here are 8 T cell receptor beta chains from one sample, sequenced in a study of blood T cells in healthy people across ages. Primed by a sample-barcoded 5' primer and a J-beta primer mix, a second PCR proceeded for 7 to 11 cycles. TCRdb re-derived calls from the 5' RACE reads in MiXCR, one entry per CDR3 protein. This table holds around 1.7 million distinct CDR3 sequences, roughly 28% found once. Material for sequencing was blood. The receptors stem from a woman in her twenties or thirties in good health.

This clonotype was seen at least ten times. The rearrangement links TRBV29-1 to TRBJ1-2, with a possible D match to TRBD1 (5 bases). V was shortened by 4 bases and J by 7 bases, with 10 bases between the two germline ends. The CDR3 totals 11 residues. Germline-derived CDR1 and CDR2 are SQVTM and ANQGSEA. The CDR3 DNA reads as TGCAGCGTTGGGGGCGGAGGTGGCTACACCTTC. Its translation: CSVGGGGGYTF.

The chain employs TRBV2 and TRBJ2-4; D is perhaps TRBD1 (6 bases). Per germline, CDR1 SNHLY and CDR2 FYNNEI. The length of the CDR3 is 14 residues. Trimming pared 8 bases from V and 8 bases from J, leaving 19 bases between. CDR3 DNA sequence: TGTGCCAGCTTACGAACAGGGTTGGGAGACATTCAGTACTTC. Amino acid sequence: CASLRTGLGDIQYF. Full variable domain (remainder filled in from reference TRBV2 and TRBJ2-4): EPEVTQTPSHQVTQMGQEVILRCVPISNHLYFYWYRQILGQKVEFLVSFYNNEISEKSEIFDDQFSVERPDGSNFTLKIRSTKLEDSAMYFCASLRTGLGDIQYFGAGTRLSVL.

The table lists this clonotype with a few counts. The V and J genes are TRBV21-1 and TRBJ2-5. TRBV21-1 is assigned pseudogene status. This CDR3 has 13 amino acids. The chain's CDR3 is CASIEATTYEQYF. In DNA, the CDR3 is TGTGCCAGCATCGAGGCGACGACCTACGAACAGTACTTC.

There are a few counts of this clonotype. The chain combines TRBV20-1 with TRBJ2-3, with 13 bases that match TRBD2. The CDR3 runs to 16 residues. The V segment lost 5 bases and the J segment 5 bases; nucleotides outside the gene matches: 10. In germline, CDR1 is DFQATT, CDR2 SNEGSKA (reference sequence). The chain's CDR3 is CSAQTGRLAGGDTQYF. As DNA, the CDR3 is TGCAGTGCTCAAACAGGCCGACTAGCGGGGGGAGATACGCAGTATTTT.

The sample holds many counts of this clonotype. J is TRBJ1-2 and V is TRBV7-9; no firm D call. The CDR3 consists of 14 residues. Trimming cost V 1 base and J 5 bases, with 11 bases left between them. Germline values: CDR1 SEHNR, CDR2 FQNEAQ (reference sequence). The CDR3 is CASSLGPGAYGYTF. The CDR3, as DNA: TGTGCCAGCAGCTTAGGTCCGGGCGCGTATGGCTACACCTTC.

V gene TRBV5-1 combines with J gene TRBJ2-4; no firm D call. The CDR3 covers 14 residues. CDR1 and CDR2 (germline): SGHRS, YFSETQ. V was cut by 0 bases and J by 8 bases, with 12 bases left in between. The DNA for the CDR3 is TGCGCCAGCAGCTTGGCGGGCAGGTCAGACATTCAGTACTTC. This sequence encodes CASSLAGRSDIQYF.

This clonotype turned up a few times. The gene calls are TRBV14 and TRBJ2-7; D is perhaps TRBD2 (5 bases). Germline V gives CDR1 SGHDN, CDR2 FVKESK. The CDR3 runs 15 residues. Between the trimmed V and J ends, which lost 4 bases and 7 bases, there was a span of 20 bases. CDR3 in amino acids: CASSPQKGSWREQYF. CDR3 DNA: TGTGCCAGCAGCCCTCAGAAAGGGAGCTGGAGGGAGCAGTACTTC.

This clonotype was observed a few times. The V call is TRBV9, the J call TRBJ2-7; a possible D gene is TRBD2 (6 bases). This CDR3 spans 17 amino acids. Germline V CDR1 and CDR2: SGDLS, YYNGEE. V was shortened by 0 bases and J by 2 bases, with 18 bases between the two germline ends. CDR3 coding DNA: TGTGCCAGCAGCGTAGAGGGGATGGCCGGCGGGACCTACGAGCAGTACTTC. Protein sequence: CASSVEGMAGGTYEQYF.